One T cell receptor (beta chain) is described in this entry. Trimming at V came to 3 bases and at J to 8 bases, leaving 4 bases not matched to a gene. The CDR3 is 15 amino acids. Germline loops: CDR1 SGHAT, CDR2 FQNNGV. The sample belongs to a study of shared clonotypes between healthy human individuals. Produced via immunoSEQ multiplex PCR; TCRdb's table is partial and in-frame only. The data contain fewer than 800,000 clones, about 91% of them singletons. CD45RO negativity and positive selection for CCR7 defined naive CD8 cells, a population that excluded terminally differentiated effector memory CD45RA+ cells. Recent acute infections and vaccinations were absent in the healthy HIV-negative adult donors.

The gene calls are TRBV11-2 and TRBJ2-1; TRBD2 matches 13 bases. Sequenced sample: naive CD8+ T cells sorted from blood. The source of this sequence is a young man in good health. The CDR3 spells CASSFGLAGVDEQFF. CDR3 coding DNA: TGTGCCAGCAGCTTCGGACTAGCGGGAGTAGATGAGCAGTTCTTC.